This TCR beta chain was found in a study of blood T cell repertoires in COVID-19. The wider study: From the United States, Italy and Spain came samples of acute and convalescent COVID-19. T cells, B-cell-depleted T cells, or PBMCs supplied cDNA or gDNA.

Original processing methods: Amplifying reference gene primers gave estimates of nucleated cell counts. The repertoire was sequenced with immunoSEQ multiplex PCR; TCRdb's copy has only in-frame clones and lacks some. For V, J and clone size, that table is used; D and trimming come from the DNA. Seen here are some 83,000 clones, about nine tenths observed once, and the top ten hold roughly 2.3%. The sequence came from a man aged 45-65 years with acute or convalescent COVID-19. Material for sequencing was peripheral blood.

CDR3 sequence (DNA): TGTGCCAGCAGCCCAATAGGGCTAGCGGAGCTCCCAGGGACCCAGTACTTC. It is translated as CASSPIGLAELPGTQYF. The genes are TRBV5-6 and TRBJ2-5; 7 positions agree with TRBD2. With 4 bases clipped from V and 7 bases from J, the junction kept 19 bases outside the gene matches. The CDR3 is made up of 17 amino acids. Germline lookup yields CDR1 SGHDT and CDR2 YYEEEE.